This is a list of T cell receptor beta chains from one sample in a study of tumor-infiltrating T cells and Merkel cell polyomavirus. This table comes from immunoSEQ multiplex PCR, and its TCRdb copy is limited to in-frame clones, with some not included. The data hold about 25,000 clones, with 70% to 90% observed a single time. The sample comprised lymph node tissue. Receptors were obtained from a man aged 50-59 years with Merkel cell carcinoma. The CDR3 runs from the conserved cysteine through the conserved F or W. D genes are given only for firm matches. Clone sizes are given selectively: once, few, many, or a class where the clone is expanded.

clone size	V gene	D gene	J gene	CDR3 DNA	CDR3 protein
-	TRBV28	-	TRBJ2-7	TGTGCCAGCAGTTCCCCGGGGGGCGCAGGTGAGCAGTACTTC	CASSSPGGAGEQYF
-	TRBV28	TRBD1	TRBJ1-5	TGTGCCAGCATCTTGACAGGGGCTCTCAATCAGCCCCAGCATTTT	CASILTGALNQPQHF
-	TRBV10-3	-	TRBJ2-5	TGTGCCATCAGTGAGTCTACTAGCACCGAGACCCAGTACTTC	CAISESTSTETQYF
-	TRBV7-8	-	TRBJ1-2	TGTGCCAGCAGCTTAGTCGTGGGACGGGCCGGCGGGGACTTC	CASSLVVGRAGGDF
-	TRBV4-2	TRBD1	TRBJ2-2	TGTGCCAGCAGCTTCCGGACAGGAACGAACACCGGGGAGCTGTTTTTT	CASSFRTGTNTGELFF
-	TRBV4-1	-	TRBJ1-3	TGCGCCAGCAGCCAGGGGCCAACGGGAAACACCATATATTTT	CASSQGPTGNTIYF
-	TRBV2	TRBD2	TRBJ2-7	TGTGCCAGCGCTTGGGGGCTAGCGGGGGCGGAGCAGTACTTC	CASAWGLAGAEQYF
-	TRBV25-1	TRBD2	TRBJ2-7	TGTGCCAGCAGTCTCGCGGGGGGACGTTACGAGCAGTACTTC	CASSLAGGRYEQYF
-	TRBV6-6	-	TRBJ1-3	TGTGCCAGCAGTTACCCGGGAGAGTCCGGAAACACCATATATTTT	CASSYPGESGNTIYF
-	TRBV7-9	-	TRBJ1-1	TGTGCCAGCAGCTTCAAAGGGGACACTGAAGCTTTCTTT	CASSFKGDTEAFF
-	TRBV7-8	TRBD1	TRBJ2-7	TGTGCCAGCAGCTTACCGGGACAGGGGATATACGAGCAGTACTTC	CASSLPGQGIYEQYF
medium-sized	TRBV7-3	-	TRBJ1-2	TGTGCCAGCAGCTTAGGGGACTCCCGCTATGGCTACACCTTC	CASSLGDSRYGYTF
once	TRBV6-5	-	TRBJ1-2	TGTGCCAGTCCAGGACAGTCTAACTATGGCTACACCTTC	CASPGQSNYGYTF
-	TRBV30	TRBD1	TRBJ1-1	TGTGCCTGGCAGACAGGGCTGAACACTGAAGCTTTCTTT	CAWQTGLNTEAFF
-	TRBV28	TRBD1	TRBJ1-1	TGTGCCAGCAGTCCGGGGGACAGAGGGAATGCTGAAGCTTTCTTT	CASSPGDRGNAEAFF
-	TRBV5-4	TRBD1	TRBJ2-5	TGTGCCAGCAGCACTTCCGGGACAGTCCAAGAGACCCAGTACTTC	CASSTSGTVQETQYF
-	TRBV29-1	TRBD2	TRBJ2-5	TGCAGCGTGGGCACTAGCGGGACTGTCGGAGAGACCCAGTACTTC	CSVGTSGTVGETQYF
-	TRBV5-1	-	TRBJ2-3	TGCGCCAGCAGCTTTACGGCGGGGTTCACAGATACGCAGTATTTT	CASSFTAGFTDTQYF
-	TRBV5-1	TRBD1	TRBJ1-3	TGCGCCAGCAGCAACCGACAGGGGAGCTCTGGAAACACCATATATTTT	CASSNRQGSSGNTIYF
-	TRBV25-1	TRBD1	TRBJ2-7	TGTGCCAGCAGTTCCGGGTACAGGGGGCTTTACGAGCAGTACTTC	CASSSGYRGLYEQYF
-	TRBV2	TRBD2	TRBJ2-3	TGTGCCAGCAGGCCCCCAGCGGGGGGCCTCTATACGCAGTATTTT	CASRPPAGGLYTQYF
few	TRBV6-5	TRBD1	TRBJ1-5	TGTGCCAGCAGTTCAGGGGGTAATCAGCCCCAGCATTTT	CASSSGGNQPQHF
-	TRBV14	-	TRBJ2-3	TGTGCCAGCAGCCGCCGTTCCGCCCGAGGAGATACGCAGTATTTT	CASSRRSARGDTQYF
-	TRBV5-1	TRBD1	TRBJ2-7	TGCGCCAGCAGCTTGGACAGGGGGCTGGGGGAGCAGTACTTC	CASSLDRGLGEQYF
-	TRBV18	-	TRBJ1-2	TGTGCCAGCTCACCAAACAGGGACTATGGCTACACCTTC	CASSPNRDYGYTF
-	TRBV9	-	TRBJ1-3	TGTGCCAGCAGCGCTACGGGATCCAGAGAAAACACCATATATTTT	CASSATGSRENTIYF
-	TRBV27	-	TRBJ1-1	TGTGCCAGCAGTTTAGGAGGGGGGGTTAGTTGGGCTTTCTTT	CASSLGGGVSWAFF
once	TRBV4-2	TRBD2	TRBJ2-7	TGTGCCAGCGGCCATACCGGGACTAGCGGGTCTTCCTACGAGCAGTACTTC	CASGHTGTSGSSYEQYF
-	TRBV9	TRBD1	TRBJ2-4	TGTGCCAGCAGCCGGGCCGGGACAGAAAACATTCAGTACTTC	CASSRAGTENIQYF
-	TRBV10-3	-	TRBJ1-5	TGTGCCATCAGTGTGGAGGGTTTGAGCAATCAGCCCCAGCATTTT	CAISVEGLSNQPQHF
few	TRBV11-3	TRBD1	TRBJ1-5	TGTGCCAGCAGCTTAGATGGTAATCGGACAGGGGTTTGGGATCAGCCCCAGCATTTT	CASSLDGNRTGVWDQPQHF
-	TRBV19	TRBD1	TRBJ2-7	TGTGCCAGTAGTCCCGGGACAGGAGCCTCCTACGAGCAGTACTTC	CASSPGTGASYEQYF
-	TRBV5-1	TRBD2	TRBJ2-1	TGCGCCAGCGGGAAGAACGGACTAGCGACGTCTGGTGAGCAGTTCTTC	CASGKNGLATSGEQFF
-	TRBV6-1	-	TRBJ2-1	TGTGCCAGCAGTGAAATCGCGACGGGTGAGCAGTTCTTC	CASSEIATGEQFF
-	TRBV30	-	TRBJ2-6	TGTGCCGAATCGTGGGGCCAAGAGGCGTCTGGGGCCAACGTCCTGACTTTC	CAESWGQEASGANVLTF
-	TRBV28	-	TRBJ1-1	TGTGCCAGCAGCCCGCTCAGGTTTATGAACACTGAAGCTTTCTTT	CASSPLRFMNTEAFF
once	TRBV11-2	TRBD1	TRBJ1-2	TGTGCCAGCAGCTTCGGGACAGGGGCCAACTATGGCTACACCTTC	CASSFGTGANYGYTF
-	TRBV14	-	TRBJ2-7	TGTGCCAGCAGCCAAGACGGTGGCGGCGAGCAGTACTTC	CASSQDGGGEQYF
once	TRBV5-1	TRBD1	TRBJ1-1	TGCGCCAGCAGCTTGGGGGGACAGGGATACACTGAAGCTTTCTTT	CASSLGGQGYTEAFF
-	TRBV11-2	TRBD1	TRBJ2-7	TGTGCCAGCAGCTTTATAACGGGACAGGGGTCCCCCGAGCAGTACTTC	CASSFITGQGSPEQYF
-	TRBV27	TRBD1	TRBJ1-3	TGTGCCAGCAGTGTAACCGGACAGGGGGGAAACACCATATATTTT	CASSVTGQGGNTIYF
-	TRBV28	TRBD1	TRBJ2-1	TGTGCCAGCAGGCAGCCGGGACAGGGTTACAATGAGCAGTTCTTC	CASRQPGQGYNEQFF
-	TRBV5-4	TRBD2	TRBJ2-3	TGTGCCAGCAGGTTAGCGGGAGTCTCAGATACGCAGTATTTT	CASRLAGVSDTQYF